A selection of T cell receptor beta chains follows, all from one sample in a study of cytomegalovirus exposure and HLA in healthy donors. Clones were sequenced by immunoSEQ multiplex PCR, and TCRdb holds only the in-frame ones, with some missing. The repertoire has some 150,000 clones, roughly 74% of them found once; the top ten carry about 3.5%. Sequenced material: PBMCs. The receptors were sampled from a man aged 35-49 years in good health and CMV-seronegative. Both conserved end residues are part of each CDR3. Each record gives: J gene, clone size, V gene, D gene, CDR3 protein, CDR3 DNA. A D gene is named only where the DNA matches it firmly. A row's size may be missing; if present it is once, few, many or a size class.

j_gene: TRBJ2-5; abundance: few; v_gene: TRBV18; d_gene: TRBD2; CDR3aa: CASSPREGETQYF; CDR3nt: TGTGCCAGCTCACCACGGGAGGGAGAGACCCAGTACTTC
j_gene: TRBJ2-7; abundance: -; v_gene: TRBV28; d_gene: -; CDR3aa: CASSPSGGSQYF; CDR3nt: TGTGCCAGCAGTCCCTCCGGTGGTTCCCAGTACTTC
j_gene: TRBJ1-4; abundance: -; v_gene: TRBV11-2; d_gene: -; CDR3aa: CASSNRPEEKLFF; CDR3nt: TGTGCCAGCAGCAACCGCCCGGAGGAAAAACTGTTTTTT
j_gene: TRBJ1-1; abundance: -; v_gene: TRBV7-2; d_gene: TRBD1; CDR3aa: CASVTGTVSTEAFF; CDR3nt: TGTGCCAGCGTGACCGGGACAGTGAGCACTGAAGCTTTCTTT
j_gene: TRBJ2-1; abundance: -; v_gene: TRBV7-2; d_gene: TRBD2; CDR3aa: CASSQTSGAYNEQFF; CDR3nt: TGTGCCAGCAGCCAAACTAGCGGAGCCTACAATGAGCAGTTCTTC
j_gene: TRBJ1-5; abundance: -; v_gene: TRBV19; d_gene: -; CDR3aa: CASLWAAHSNQPQHF; CDR3nt: TGTGCCAGTCTGTGGGCAGCCCATAGCAATCAGCCCCAGCATTTT
j_gene: TRBJ2-3; abundance: -; v_gene: TRBV13; d_gene: -; CDR3aa: CASSSRAGASTDTQYF; CDR3nt: TGTGCCAGCAGCTCCCGGGCAGGGGCTAGCACAGATACGCAGTATTTT
j_gene: TRBJ2-1; abundance: -; v_gene: TRBV18; d_gene: TRBD1; CDR3aa: CASSRTGVNEQFF; CDR3nt: TGTGCCAGCTCCCGCACAGGGGTCAATGAGCAGTTCTTC
j_gene: TRBJ1-2; abundance: -; v_gene: TRBV5-1; d_gene: -; CDR3aa: CASSSWGGALLWTF; CDR3nt: TGCGCCAGCAGCTCCTGGGGGGGGGCCCTATTGTGGACCTTC
j_gene: TRBJ1-1; abundance: -; v_gene: TRBV4-3; d_gene: TRBD1; CDR3aa: CASSQDLGTANRMNTEAFF; CDR3nt: TGCGCCAGCAGCCAAGACCTAGGGACAGCGAATAGAATGAACACTGAAGCTTTCTTT
j_gene: TRBJ1-5; abundance: -; v_gene: TRBV5-6; d_gene: -; CDR3aa: CASSFRGQPQHF; CDR3nt: TGTGCCAGCAGCTTCAGGGGTCAGCCCCAGCATTTT
j_gene: TRBJ2-7; abundance: few; v_gene: TRBV28; d_gene: -; CDR3aa: CAWGGAGEQYF; CDR3nt: TGTGCCTGGGGGGGGGCGGGGGAGCAGTACTTC
j_gene: TRBJ2-1; abundance: -; v_gene: TRBV6-1; d_gene: -; CDR3aa: CASTGNPGSYNEQFF; CDR3nt: TGTGCCAGCACGGGGAACCCTGGGTCCTACAATGAGCAGTTCTTC
j_gene: TRBJ2-1; abundance: -; v_gene: TRBV6-1; d_gene: -; CDR3aa: CASDSAGSYNEQFF; CDR3nt: TGTGCCAGCGATTCAGCAGGGTCGTACAATGAGCAGTTCTTC
j_gene: TRBJ1-1; abundance: -; v_gene: TRBV21-1; d_gene: -; CDR3aa: CASSARQAGPNTEAFF; CDR3nt: TGTGCCAGCAGCGCCCGACAGGCTGGCCCTAACACTGAAGCTTTCTTT
j_gene: TRBJ1-5; abundance: -; v_gene: TRBV5-1; d_gene: -; CDR3aa: CASSPENPGQPQHF; CDR3nt: TGCGCCAGCAGCCCCGAGAACCCCGGTCAGCCCCAGCATTTT
j_gene: TRBJ2-7; abundance: -; v_gene: TRBV19; d_gene: TRBD2; CDR3aa: CASSPAGGSYEQYF; CDR3nt: TGTGCCAGTAGTCCAGCGGGGGGGTCCTACGAGCAGTACTTC
j_gene: TRBJ2-4; abundance: -; v_gene: TRBV11-2; d_gene: -; CDR3aa: CASSPRRREIAKNIQYF; CDR3nt: TGTGCCAGCAGCCCCCGTCGGAGGGAGATAGCCAAAAACATTCAGTACTTC
j_gene: TRBJ2-5; abundance: -; v_gene: TRBV2; d_gene: -; CDR3aa: CASSGRLAAIQETQYF; CDR3nt: TGTGCCAGCAGTGGGAGGCTAGCAGCAATTCAAGAGACCCAGTACTTC
j_gene: TRBJ1-5; abundance: -; v_gene: TRBV4-1; d_gene: -; CDR3aa: CASSTLEGPQHF; CDR3nt: TGTGCCAGCAGCACCTTGGAGGGGCCCCAGCATTTT
j_gene: TRBJ2-7; abundance: -; v_gene: TRBV2; d_gene: TRBD1; CDR3aa: CATAGGTGSEQYF; CDR3nt: TGTGCCACAGCAGGGGGGACAGGCTCCGAGCAGTACTTC
j_gene: TRBJ1-1; abundance: few; v_gene: TRBV5-6; d_gene: -; CDR3aa: CASSRGNTEAFF; CDR3nt: TGTGCCAGCAGCAGAGGGAACACTGAAGCTTTCTTT
j_gene: TRBJ2-5; abundance: -; v_gene: TRBV10-3; d_gene: -; CDR3aa: CAISEWSGETQYF; CDR3nt: TGTGCCATCAGTGAGTGGTCAGGGGAGACCCAGTACTTC
j_gene: TRBJ1-6; abundance: -; v_gene: TRBV5-4; d_gene: TRBD1; CDR3aa: CASSFDRVKANSPLHF; CDR3nt: TGTGCCAGCAGTTTTGACAGGGTCAAGGCTAATTCACCCCTCCACTTT
j_gene: TRBJ2-7; abundance: -; v_gene: TRBV5-1; d_gene: TRBD2; CDR3aa: CASSLAGREQYF; CDR3nt: TGCGCCAGCAGCTTGGCCGGGAGGGAGCAGTACTTC
j_gene: TRBJ1-1; abundance: -; v_gene: TRBV6-5; d_gene: TRBD1; CDR3aa: CASSFNRGRSEAFF; CDR3nt: TGTGCCAGCAGTTTCAACAGGGGGCGGTCTGAAGCTTTCTTT
j_gene: TRBJ2-1; abundance: few; v_gene: TRBV9; d_gene: TRBD2; CDR3aa: CASSVGASGGGNEQFF; CDR3nt: TGTGCCAGCAGCGTAGGGGCTAGCGGGGGAGGAAATGAGCAGTTCTTC
j_gene: TRBJ1-2; abundance: few; v_gene: TRBV2; d_gene: TRBD1; CDR3aa: CASRTGGWGYTF; CDR3nt: TGTGCCAGCAGAACAGGGGGCTGGGGCTACACCTTC
j_gene: TRBJ2-5; abundance: once; v_gene: TRBV14; d_gene: -; CDR3aa: CASSPRDTHWAQYF; CDR3nt: TGTGCCAGCAGCCCACGGGACACCCATTGGGCCCAGTACTTC
j_gene: TRBJ2-3; abundance: -; v_gene: TRBV7-3; d_gene: -; CDR3aa: CASSQNRGDTQYF; CDR3nt: TGTGCCAGCAGTCAAAATCGGGGGGATACGCAGTATTTT
j_gene: TRBJ1-5; abundance: -; v_gene: TRBV10-3; d_gene: -; CDR3aa: CAISGGNQPQHF; CDR3nt: TGTGCCATCAGTGGCGGGAATCAGCCCCAGCATTTT
j_gene: TRBJ1-6; abundance: -; v_gene: TRBV9; d_gene: -; CDR3aa: CASSVVGDNSPLHF; CDR3nt: TGTGCCAGCAGCGTAGTAGGGGATAATTCACCCCTCCACTTT
j_gene: TRBJ1-3; abundance: -; v_gene: TRBV19; d_gene: TRBD1; CDR3aa: CASSIQGAGNTIYF; CDR3nt: TGTGCCAGTAGTATCCAGGGGGCTGGAAACACCATATATTTT
j_gene: TRBJ1-2; abundance: -; v_gene: TRBV4-2; d_gene: -; CDR3aa: CASSQGAGLLVGGYTF; CDR3nt: TGTGCCAGCAGCCAAGGAGCAGGCTTGTTGGTAGGAGGCTACACCTTC
j_gene: TRBJ2-5; abundance: few; v_gene: TRBV5-6; d_gene: TRBD2; CDR3aa: CASSGGIAGTLYQETQYF; CDR3nt: TGTGCCAGCAGCGGGGGGATAGCGGGGACCTTGTACCAAGAGACCCAGTACTTC
j_gene: TRBJ1-2; abundance: -; v_gene: TRBV6-1; d_gene: -; CDR3aa: CASSEVTGWRFNYGYTF; CDR3nt: TGTGCCAGCAGTGAAGTAACAGGGTGGCGATTCAACTATGGCTACACCTTC
j_gene: TRBJ1-5; abundance: -; v_gene: TRBV19; d_gene: -; CDR3aa: CASSIESLGPESPHQPQHF; CDR3nt: TGTGCCAGTAGTATAGAATCACTAGGGCCGGAGTCTCCCCATCAGCCCCAGCATTTT
j_gene: TRBJ2-6; abundance: -; v_gene: TRBV2; d_gene: -; CDR3aa: CASREGSGANVLTF; CDR3nt: TGTGCCAGCAGAGAGGGATCTGGGGCCAACGTCCTGACTTTC
j_gene: TRBJ2-1; abundance: -; v_gene: TRBV11-2; d_gene: -; CDR3aa: CASQRVSYNEQFF; CDR3nt: TGTGCCAGTCAGCGGGTCTCCTACAATGAGCAGTTCTTC
j_gene: TRBJ2-1; abundance: -; v_gene: TRBV5-1; d_gene: -; CDR3aa: CASSIQFEQFF; CDR3nt: TGCGCCAGCAGCATCCAGTTTGAGCAGTTCTTC